One and the same sample provided the 6 T cell receptor beta chains below, sequenced in a study of regulatory T cells in long-lasting Graves disease. With iRepertoire HTBI primers and Arm-PCR of CDR3 regions, TCR beta libraries were built. TCRdb re-called the multiplex PCR reads with MiXCR, one entry per CDR3 protein. This sample yields roughly 410,000 distinct CDR3 sequences, of which about 15% are seen a single time; about 7.8% belongs to the top ten. Noted time point: newly diagnosed GD, antithyroid drugs for less than 3 months. RNA extracted from PBMCs served as the sequencing template. This same sample was also taken into another study, of T cells in Graves' hyperthyroidism and ophthalmopathy.

The input for sequencing was peripheral blood mononuclear cells (PBMCs), taken at new diagnosis, from a patient treated with antithyroid drugs. The receptors shown here come from a woman in her thirties or forties with Graves disease.

This clonotype has ten or more counts. The J gene is TRBJ2-3, the V gene TRBV12-3 or TRBV12-4; 7 nucleotides agree with TRBD1. This CDR3 is built from 15 residues. The V segment lost 8 bases and the J segment 3 bases; nucleotides outside the gene matches: 11. The DNA of the CDR3 is TGTGCCAGCGAGTCGAGACAGGGCTGGACAGATACGCAGTATTTT. Translating it yields CASESRQGWTDTQYF.

This clonotype was counted ten times or more. This chain uses TRBV24-1 with TRBJ2-1, with D possibly TRBD2 on 7 matching bases. Germline lookup yields CDR1 KGHDR and CDR2 SFDVKD. CDR3 length: 20 amino acids. V lost 5 bases and J lost 1, with 26 bases in between. The CDR3 spells CATSAVGRAGRGSSYNEQFF. The CDR3 DNA sequence: TGTGCCACCAGTGCCGTGGGCCGGGCTGGGAGGGGGTCATCCTACAATGAGCAGTTCTTC.

This clonotype was seen many times. J is TRBJ2-7 and V is TRBV12-3 or TRBV12-4; maybe TRBD2 (6 bases). The ends were cut back, 5 bases at V and 0 bases at J, with 8 bases in the middle. This CDR3 spans 13 amino acids. CDR3 DNA sequence: TGTGCCAGCAGTGCTAGCGTCTCCTACGAGCAGTACTTC. It yields the protein CASSASVSYEQYF.

This clonotype was counted at least ten times. V gene TRBV5-1 combines with J gene TRBJ1-6; D is unclear. CDR3 length: 15 residues. The germline CDR1 and CDR2 sequences are SGHRS and YFSETQ. V was clipped by 0 bases and J by 5 bases, with 9 bases between them. In nucleotides, the CDR3 is TGCGCCAGCAGCTTGGACGGGGTAAATAATTCACCCCTCCACTTT. This translates into CASSLDGVNNSPLHF.

This clonotype was detected ten times or more. The rearrangement links TRBV30 to TRBJ1-1; tentative D call: TRBD1 (5 bases). Trimming took 0 bases from V and 1 from J, leaving 15 bases between them. Per the germline V gene, CDR1 is GTSNPN and CDR2 is SVGIG (reference sequence). CDR3 size: 16 residues. The CDR3 loop is CAWSVGIGAKNTEAFF. For the CDR3, the DNA is TGTGCCTGGAGTGTAGGGATAGGGGCAAAGAACACTGAAGCTTTCTTT.

The chain joins TRBV4-1 to TRBJ2-1; 9 nucleotides agree with TRBD2. The CDR3 contains 17 residues. V lost 2 bases and J lost 6; bases outside the gene matches: 11. Germline V gives CDR1 MGHRA, CDR2 YSYEKL. The CDR3 region is CASSQRPPAGGGNEQFF. CDR3 nucleotide sequence: TGCGCCAGCAGCCAACGTCCTCCCGCGGGAGGGGGCAATGAGCAGTTCTTC.